This T cell receptor (beta chain) was captured in a study of T cell changes during pregnancy in multiple sclerosis. Germline V gene lookup returns CDR1 MDHEN and CDR2 SYDVKM. The CDR3 consists of 15 residues. J lost 4 bases, V lost 7 bases, and 10 bases had no gene match. Clones were sequenced by immunoSEQ multiplex PCR, and TCRdb holds only the in-frame ones, with some missing. The sample holds about 110,000 clones, around nine tenths seen once. This chain links TRBV28 with TRBJ1-3, with TRBD1 matching 7 bases. Sequences were derived from peripheral blood, sampled in the third trimester of pregnancy. The clonotype was recovered from a female donor with multiple sclerosis, enrolled in a pregnancy study. DNA of the CDR3: TGTGCCAGCACGTTAGACAGGGTATTCGGAAACACCATATATTTT. This sequence encodes CASTLDRVFGNTIYF.